This T cell receptor beta chain came from a study of graft-versus-host responses after intestinal transplantation. Study overall: All recipients were transplanted with multivisceral, liver-intestinal, or isolated intestinal grafts.

CDR1 and CDR2 from the germline V gene are MNHNS and SASEGT. The CDR3 length is 12 residues. V lost 8 bases, J lost 8 bases, and 15 bases lay in between. Whole-study results and caveats: Within allografts, high graft-versus-host to host-versus-graft clonal ratios were seen among patients with graft-donor T cell macrochimerism.

For this clone: As yet, its antigen is unknown.

Generated by immunoSEQ multiplex PCR, the TCRdb table keeps only in-frame clones and is missing some. The repertoire has 95,000 to 130,000 clones, just over 90% of them found once; the top ten carry about 0.18%. Sequenced material: unstimulated CD4+ T cells sorted from spleen or lymph node cells, taken before intestinal transplant. This receptor was taken from a human donor who received an intestinal transplant. The chain recombines TRBV6-1 with TRBJ1-1; possibly TRBD1 for D (6 bases). The CDR3 sequence is CASGDTGREAFF. The DNA of the CDR3 is TGTGCCAGCGGGGATACAGGGCGCGAAGCTTTCTTT.